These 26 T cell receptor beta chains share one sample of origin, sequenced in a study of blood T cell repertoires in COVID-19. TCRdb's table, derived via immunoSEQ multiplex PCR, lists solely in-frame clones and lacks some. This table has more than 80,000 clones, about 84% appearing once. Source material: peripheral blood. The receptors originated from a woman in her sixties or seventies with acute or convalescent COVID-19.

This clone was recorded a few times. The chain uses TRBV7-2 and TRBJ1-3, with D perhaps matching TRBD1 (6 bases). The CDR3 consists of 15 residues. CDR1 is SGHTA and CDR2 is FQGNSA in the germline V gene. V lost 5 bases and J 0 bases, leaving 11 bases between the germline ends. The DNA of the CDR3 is TGTGCCAGCAGCGCCCGACAGGTCTCTGGAAACACCATATATTTT. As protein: CASSARQVSGNTIYF.

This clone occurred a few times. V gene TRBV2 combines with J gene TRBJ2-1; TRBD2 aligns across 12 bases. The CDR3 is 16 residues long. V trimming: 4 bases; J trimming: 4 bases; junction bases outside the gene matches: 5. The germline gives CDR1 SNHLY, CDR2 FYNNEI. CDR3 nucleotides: TGTGCCAGCAGTGCTAGCGGGGGGGCCGCTTACAATGAGCAGTTCTTC. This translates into CASSASGGAAYNEQFF.

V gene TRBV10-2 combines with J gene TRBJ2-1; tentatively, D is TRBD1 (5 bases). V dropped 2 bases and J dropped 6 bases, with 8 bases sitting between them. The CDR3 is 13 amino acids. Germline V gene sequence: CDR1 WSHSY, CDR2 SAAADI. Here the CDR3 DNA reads TGCGCCAGCAGTGAGCCGGACACCAATGAGCAGTTCTTC. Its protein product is CASSEPDTNEQFF.

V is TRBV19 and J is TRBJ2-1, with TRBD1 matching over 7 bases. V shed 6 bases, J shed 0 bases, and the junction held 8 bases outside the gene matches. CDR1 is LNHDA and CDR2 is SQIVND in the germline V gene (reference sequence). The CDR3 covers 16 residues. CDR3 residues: CASSPYRGSSYNEQFF. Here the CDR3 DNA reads TGTGCCAGTAGCCCTTACAGGGGTAGCTCCTACAATGAGCAGTTCTTC.

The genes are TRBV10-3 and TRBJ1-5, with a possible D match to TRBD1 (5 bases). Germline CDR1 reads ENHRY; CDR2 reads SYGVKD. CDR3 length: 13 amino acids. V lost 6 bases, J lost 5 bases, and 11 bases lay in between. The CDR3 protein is CAIRNRWDQPQHF. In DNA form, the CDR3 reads TGTGCCATCAGAAACAGGTGGGATCAGCCCCAGCATTTT.

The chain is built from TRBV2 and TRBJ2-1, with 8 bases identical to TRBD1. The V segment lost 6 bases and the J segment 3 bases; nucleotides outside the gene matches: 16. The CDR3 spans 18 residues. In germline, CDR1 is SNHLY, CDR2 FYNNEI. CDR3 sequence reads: CASSRDTTGATIYNEQFF. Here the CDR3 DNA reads TGTGCCAGCAGCCGGGATACGACAGGGGCTACTATCTACAATGAGCAGTTCTTC. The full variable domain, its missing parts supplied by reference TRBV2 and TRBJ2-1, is EPEVTQTPSHQVTQMGQEVILRCVPISNHLYFYWYRQILGQKVEFLVSFYNNEISEKSEIFDDQFSVERPDGSNFTLKIRSTKLEDSAMYFCASSRDTTGATIYNEQFFGPGTRLTVL.

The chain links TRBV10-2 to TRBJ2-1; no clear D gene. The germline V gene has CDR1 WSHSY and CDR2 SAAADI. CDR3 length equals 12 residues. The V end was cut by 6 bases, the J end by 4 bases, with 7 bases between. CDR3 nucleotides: TGCGCCAGCAGCCTTCCTTACAATGAGCAGTTCTTC. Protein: CASSLPYNEQFF.

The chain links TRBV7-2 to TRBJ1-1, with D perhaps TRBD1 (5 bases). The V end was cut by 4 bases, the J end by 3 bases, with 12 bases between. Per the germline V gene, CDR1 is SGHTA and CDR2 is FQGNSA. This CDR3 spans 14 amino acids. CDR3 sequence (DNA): TGTGCCAGCAGCTGGGGGGGGAGGGACACTGAAGCTTTCTTT. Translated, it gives CASSWGGRDTEAFF.

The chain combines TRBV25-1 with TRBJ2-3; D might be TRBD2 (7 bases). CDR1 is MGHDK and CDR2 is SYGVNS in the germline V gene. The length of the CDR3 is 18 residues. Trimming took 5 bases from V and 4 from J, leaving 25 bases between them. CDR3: CASSLCSCAGAGADTQYF. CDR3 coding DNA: TGTGCCAGCAGTCTTTGTTCCTGCGCGGGGGCCGGAGCAGATACGCAGTATTTT. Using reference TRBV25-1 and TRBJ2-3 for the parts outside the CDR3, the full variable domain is EADIYQTPRYLVIGTGKKITLECSQTMGHDKMYWYQQDPGMELHLIHYSYGVNSTEKGDLSSESTVSRIRTEHFPLTLESARPSHTSQYLCASSLCSCAGAGADTQYFGPGTRLTVL.

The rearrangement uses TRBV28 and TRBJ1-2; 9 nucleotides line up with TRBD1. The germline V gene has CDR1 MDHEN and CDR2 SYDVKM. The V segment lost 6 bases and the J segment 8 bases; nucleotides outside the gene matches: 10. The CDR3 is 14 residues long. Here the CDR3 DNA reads TGTGCCAGCAGCCCCCCCGGGACAGGGCAAGGCTACACCTTC. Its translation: CASSPPGTGQGYTF.

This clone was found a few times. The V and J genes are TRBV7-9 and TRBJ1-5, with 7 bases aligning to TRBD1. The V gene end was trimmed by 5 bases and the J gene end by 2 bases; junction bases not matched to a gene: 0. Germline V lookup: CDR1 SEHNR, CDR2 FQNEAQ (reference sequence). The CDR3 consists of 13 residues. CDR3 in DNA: TGTGCCAGCAGCGGGACAGGCAATCAGCCCCAGCATTTT. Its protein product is CASSGTGNQPQHF.

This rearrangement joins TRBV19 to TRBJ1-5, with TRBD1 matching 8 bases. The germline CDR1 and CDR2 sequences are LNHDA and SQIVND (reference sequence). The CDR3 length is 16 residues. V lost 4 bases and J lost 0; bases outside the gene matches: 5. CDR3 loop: CASSTRQGPSNQPQHF. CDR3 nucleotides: TGTGCCAGTAGTACTCGACAGGGGCCTAGCAATCAGCCCCAGCATTTT.

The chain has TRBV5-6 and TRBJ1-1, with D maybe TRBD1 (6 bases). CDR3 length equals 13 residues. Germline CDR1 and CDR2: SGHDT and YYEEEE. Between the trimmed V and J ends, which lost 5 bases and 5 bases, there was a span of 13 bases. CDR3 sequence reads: CASSQGFRTEAFF. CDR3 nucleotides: TGTGCCAGCAGTCAGGGGTTTAGGACTGAAGCTTTCTTT.

CDR3 protein: CASSQEIWTGGMRQTQYF. In nucleotides, the CDR3 is TGCGCCAGCAGCCAAGAAATTTGGACAGGGGGGATGAGGCAGACCCAGTACTTC. This rearrangement joins TRBV4-1 to TRBJ2-5, with TRBD1 identical over 10 bases. This CDR3 has 18 amino acids. Germline V gene sequence: CDR1 MGHRA, CDR2 YSYEKL. V dropped 0 bases and J dropped 6; count of bases not matched to a gene: 13.

CDR3 bases: TGTGCCAGCAGACGACAGGGGATGGATACGCAGTATTTT. Amino acids: CASRRQGMDTQYF. The V gene is TRBV12-3 or TRBV12-4, the J gene TRBJ2-3; 8 bases agree with TRBD1. V lost 6 bases, J lost 6 bases, and 5 bases stayed unmatched. There are 13 residues in the CDR3.

CDR3 in amino acids: CASSGDRGNPNYGYTF. CDR3 in DNA: TGTGCCAGCAGCGGGGACAGGGGCAACCCTAACTATGGCTACACCTTC. This chain joins TRBV5-6 and TRBJ1-2, with 10 bases that match TRBD1. Germline V gene lookup returns CDR1 SGHDT and CDR2 YYEEEE. V was pared by 4 bases and J by 0 bases, with 6 bases of the junction left unmatched. The CDR3 is 16 residues long.

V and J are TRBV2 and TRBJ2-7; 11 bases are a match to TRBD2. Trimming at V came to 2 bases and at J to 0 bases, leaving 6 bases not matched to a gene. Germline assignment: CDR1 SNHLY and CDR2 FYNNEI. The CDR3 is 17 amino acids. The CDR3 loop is CASSETSGRPGSYEQYF. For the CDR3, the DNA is TGTGCCAGCAGTGAAACTAGCGGGAGACCGGGCTCCTACGAGCAGTACTTC.

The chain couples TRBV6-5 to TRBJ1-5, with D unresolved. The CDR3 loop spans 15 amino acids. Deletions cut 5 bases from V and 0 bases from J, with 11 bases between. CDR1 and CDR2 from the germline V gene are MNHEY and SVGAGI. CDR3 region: CASSRAGYSNQPQHF. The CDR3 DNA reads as TGTGCCAGCAGTAGAGCCGGGTATAGCAATCAGCCCCAGCATTTT.

CDR3 amino acids: CASSAGLAGSADTQYF. CDR3 nucleotides: TGTGCCAGCAGTGCGGGACTAGCGGGATCGGCAGATACGCAGTATTTT. The chain is built from TRBV2 and TRBJ2-3; 13 nucleotides line up with TRBD2. CDR3 length: 16 amino acids. Trimming at V came to 4 bases and at J to 4 bases, leaving 5 bases not matched to a gene. Per germline, CDR1 SNHLY and CDR2 FYNNEI.

CDR3 amino acids: CASSLVGGGNVDEQFF. The CDR3 bases are TGTGCCAGCAGCTTAGTTGGGGGGGGCAACGTCGATGAGCAGTTCTTC. The chain joins TRBV7-2 to TRBJ2-1; a possible D gene is TRBD2 (7 bases). The CDR3 contains 16 residues. Trimming pared 1 base from V and 8 bases from J, leaving 18 bases between. Germline CDR1 and CDR2: SGHTA and FQGNSA.

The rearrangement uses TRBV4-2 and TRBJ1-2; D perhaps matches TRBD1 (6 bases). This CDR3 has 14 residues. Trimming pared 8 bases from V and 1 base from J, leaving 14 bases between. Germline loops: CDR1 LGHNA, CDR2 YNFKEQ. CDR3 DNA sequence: TGTGCCAGCCGGAAACAGGGCAATAACTATGGCTACACCTTC. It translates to CASRKQGNNYGYTF.

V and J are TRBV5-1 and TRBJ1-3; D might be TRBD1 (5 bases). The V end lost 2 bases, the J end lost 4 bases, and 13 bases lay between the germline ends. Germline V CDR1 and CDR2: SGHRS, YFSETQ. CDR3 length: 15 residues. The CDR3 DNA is TGCGCCAGCAGCTTTGGTGTTGGGGCGGGAAACACCATATATTTT. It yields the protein CASSFGVGAGNTIYF.

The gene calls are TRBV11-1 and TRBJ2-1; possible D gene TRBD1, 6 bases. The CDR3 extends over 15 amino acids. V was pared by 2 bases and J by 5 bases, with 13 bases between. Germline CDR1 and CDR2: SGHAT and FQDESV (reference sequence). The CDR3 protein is CASSLMGAPDNEQFF. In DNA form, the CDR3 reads TGTGCCAGCAGCTTAATGGGGGCCCCCGACAATGAGCAGTTCTTC.

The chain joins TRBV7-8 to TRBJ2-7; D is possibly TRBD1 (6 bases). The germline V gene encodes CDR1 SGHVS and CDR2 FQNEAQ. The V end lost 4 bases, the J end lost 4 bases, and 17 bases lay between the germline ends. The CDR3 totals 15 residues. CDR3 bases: TGTGCCAGCAGCTACCGCCAGGGGAATCTGTACGAGCAGTACTTC. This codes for CASSYRQGNLYEQYF.

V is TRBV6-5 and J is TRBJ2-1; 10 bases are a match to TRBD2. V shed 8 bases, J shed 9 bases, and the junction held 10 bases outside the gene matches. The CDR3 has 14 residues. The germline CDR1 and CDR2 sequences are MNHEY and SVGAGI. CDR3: CASSVELAGFEQFF. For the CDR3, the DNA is TGTGCCAGCTCGGTTGAACTAGCGGGATTTGAGCAGTTCTTC.

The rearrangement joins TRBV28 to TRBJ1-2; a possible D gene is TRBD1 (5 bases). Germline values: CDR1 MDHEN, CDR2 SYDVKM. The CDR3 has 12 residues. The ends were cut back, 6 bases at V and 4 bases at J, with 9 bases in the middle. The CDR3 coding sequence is TGTGCCAGCAGCCGAGACAGCTATGGCTACACCTTC. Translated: CASSRDSYGYTF.